Listed here is a single T cell receptor (beta chain). This sample stems from a study of blood T cell repertoires in COVID-19. At the level of the study: The United States, Italy and Spain provided the acute and convalescent COVID-19 samples.

The length of the CDR3 is 15 residues. Germline lookup yields CDR1 SGHRS and CDR2 YFSETQ. After removal of 4 bases from V and 5 bases from J, the junction contained 8 bases not matched to a gene. Libraries were prepared by immunoSEQ multiplex PCR; TCRdb keeps only in-frame clonotypes and omits some of them. The table includes under 250,000 clones, more than 75% detected once. The source is a man between 45 and 60 years old who had recovered from COVID-19. The specimen was peripheral blood. The V and J genes are TRBV5-1 and TRBJ2-5, with 10 bases that match TRBD1. In DNA form, the CDR3 reads TGCGCCAGCAGCCTCCAGACAGGGGGCCGGGAGACCCAGTACTTC. Translation: CASSLQTGGRETQYF.